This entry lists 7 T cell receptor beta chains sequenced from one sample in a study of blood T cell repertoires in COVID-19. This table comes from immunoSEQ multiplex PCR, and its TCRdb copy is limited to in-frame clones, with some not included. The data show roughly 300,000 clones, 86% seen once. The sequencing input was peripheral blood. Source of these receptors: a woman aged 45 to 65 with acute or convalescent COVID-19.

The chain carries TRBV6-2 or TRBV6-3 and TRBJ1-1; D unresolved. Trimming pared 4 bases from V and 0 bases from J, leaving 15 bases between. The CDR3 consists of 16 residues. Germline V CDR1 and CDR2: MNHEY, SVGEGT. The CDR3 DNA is TGTGCCAGCAGTTCTTTTGAGGTCCGCCTGAACACTGAAGCTTTCTTT. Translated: CASSSFEVRLNTEAFF.

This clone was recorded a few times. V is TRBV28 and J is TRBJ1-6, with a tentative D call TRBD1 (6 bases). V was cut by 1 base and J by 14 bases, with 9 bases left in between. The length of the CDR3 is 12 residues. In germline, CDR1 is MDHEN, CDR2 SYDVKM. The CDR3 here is CASSLYRDTLHF. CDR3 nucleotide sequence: TGTGCCAGCAGTTTATACAGGGACACCCTCCACTTT.

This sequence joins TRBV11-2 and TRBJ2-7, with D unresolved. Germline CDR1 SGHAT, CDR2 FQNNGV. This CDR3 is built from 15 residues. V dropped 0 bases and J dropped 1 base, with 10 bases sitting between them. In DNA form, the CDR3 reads TGTGCCAGCAGCTTAGAACAAGCCAGGTCCTACGAGCAGTACTTC. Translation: CASSLEQARSYEQYF.

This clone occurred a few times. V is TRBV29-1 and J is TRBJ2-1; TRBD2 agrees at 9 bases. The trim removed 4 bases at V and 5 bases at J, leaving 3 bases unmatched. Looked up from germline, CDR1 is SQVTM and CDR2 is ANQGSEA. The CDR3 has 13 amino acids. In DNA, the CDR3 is TGCAGCGTTGGGCTAGCGGGAAACAATGAGCAGTTCTTC. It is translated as CSVGLAGNNEQFF.

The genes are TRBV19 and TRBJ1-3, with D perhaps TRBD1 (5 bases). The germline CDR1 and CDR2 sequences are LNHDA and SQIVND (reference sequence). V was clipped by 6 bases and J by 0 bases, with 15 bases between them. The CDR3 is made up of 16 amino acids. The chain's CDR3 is CASSLDRSSSGNTIYF. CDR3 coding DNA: TGTGCCAGTAGCCTAGACAGATCCTCCTCTGGAAACACCATATATTTT.

CDR3 in amino acids: CASSNAGAERYGYTF. The CDR3 coding sequence is TGTGCCAGCAGCAACGCAGGGGCAGAACGCTATGGCTACACCTTC. The J gene is TRBJ1-2, the V gene TRBV7-2, with D perhaps TRBD1 (6 bases). The V end lost 5 bases, the J end lost 4 bases, and 17 bases lay between the germline ends. Looked up from germline, CDR1 is SGHTA and CDR2 is FQGNSA. This CDR3 is 15 amino acids long.

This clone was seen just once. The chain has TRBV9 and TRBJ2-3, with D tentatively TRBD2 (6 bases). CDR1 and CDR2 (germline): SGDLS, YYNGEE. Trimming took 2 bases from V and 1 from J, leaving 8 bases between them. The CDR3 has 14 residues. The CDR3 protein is CASSVGGRTDTQYF. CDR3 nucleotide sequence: TGTGCCAGCAGCGTCGGGGGTCGCACAGATACGCAGTATTTT.